This section outlines one TCR beta chain sequence together with its context. Antigen unknown. This sample is drawn from a study of shared clonotypes between healthy human individuals. TCRdb's table, derived via immunoSEQ multiplex PCR, lists solely in-frame clones and lacks some. The table lists under 1,100,000 clones, about 80% of them singletons, with 0.55% to 0.7% in the top ten. Germline lookup yields CDR1 SNHLY and CDR2 FYNNEI. This CDR3 spans 16 amino acids. The germline V and J ends were trimmed by 3 bases and 7 bases, with 19 bases remaining between them. General study findings and limits: Apart from blood, nothing was sampled; tissue repertoires likely differ.

The sequence was collected from a man aged 18 to 30 in good health. Some clones in this sample may be carry-over from other donors' samples. Sequencing was done on a sample of memory CD4+ T cells from PBMCs. Specified subset: CD45RA-negative fraction. This rearrangement joins TRBV2 to TRBJ2-1; D tentatively reads TRBD1 or TRBD2 (6 bases each). Here the CDR3 DNA reads TGTGCCAGCAGTGAGCTCGGGGGCCCAATGGGGAATGAGCAGTTCTTC. As protein: CASSELGGPMGNEQFF.